These T cell receptor beta chains were read from a single sample in a study of cytomegalovirus exposure and HLA in healthy donors. TCRdb's copy holds only in-frame clones and misses some; the assay was immunoSEQ multiplex PCR. The data show about 150,000 clones, 94% seen once. The sequencing sample was made of PBMCs. Receptors were obtained from a man aged 18-30 years in good health and CMV-seropositive. The CDR3 runs from the conserved cysteine through the conserved F or W. The order of the fields is D gene, clone size, J gene, V gene, CDR3 protein, CDR3 DNA. D genes are given only for firm matches. Clone sizes are given selectively: once, few, many, or a class where the clone is expanded.

d_call: -
clone_size: -
j_call: TRBJ2-1
v_call: TRBV11-3
cdr3_aa: CASSSRDWPEQFF
cdr3_nt: TGTGCCAGCAGCTCCCGGGACTGGCCCGAGCAGTTCTTC

d_call: TRBD2
clone_size: -
j_call: TRBJ2-3
v_call: TRBV7-6
cdr3_aa: CASSLVAGAGGDTQYF
cdr3_nt: TGTGCCAGCAGCTTAGTTGCGGGAGCGGGGGGAGATACGCAGTATTTT

d_call: TRBD2
clone_size: -
j_call: TRBJ2-3
v_call: TRBV5-1
cdr3_aa: CASSRLASNTDTQYF
cdr3_nt: TGCGCCAGCAGTAGACTAGCGTCGAACACAGATACGCAGTATTTT

d_call: -
clone_size: -
j_call: TRBJ2-7
v_call: TRBV28
cdr3_aa: CASSLFPAEKDEQYF
cdr3_nt: TGTGCCAGCAGCCTATTTCCGGCGGAGAAGGACGAGCAGTACTTC

d_call: TRBD1
clone_size: -
j_call: TRBJ2-7
v_call: TRBV27
cdr3_aa: CASRGYADRAYEQYF
cdr3_nt: TGTGCCAGCAGGGGTTACGCCGACAGGGCCTACGAGCAGTACTTC

d_call: -
clone_size: once
j_call: TRBJ2-2
v_call: TRBV5-4
cdr3_aa: CASTFNTGELFF
cdr3_nt: TGTGCCAGCACTTTTAACACCGGGGAGCTGTTTTTT

d_call: -
clone_size: -
j_call: TRBJ1-4
v_call: TRBV28
cdr3_aa: CASSPPGTNEKLFF
cdr3_nt: TGTGCCAGCAGTCCCCCGGGGACTAATGAAAAACTGTTTTTT

d_call: TRBD1
clone_size: -
j_call: TRBJ1-2
v_call: TRBV27
cdr3_aa: CASKQAGQGYYGYTF
cdr3_nt: TGTGCCAGCAAACAAGCGGGACAGGGCTACTATGGCTACACCTTC

d_call: -
clone_size: -
j_call: TRBJ1-1
v_call: TRBV29-1
cdr3_aa: CSVVRTEMNTEAFF
cdr3_nt: TGCAGCGTTGTTAGGACAGAGATGAACACTGAAGCTTTCTTT

d_call: TRBD1
clone_size: -
j_call: TRBJ1-6
v_call: TRBV11-2
cdr3_aa: CASSLTGNRNSPLHF
cdr3_nt: TGTGCCAGCAGCTTGACAGGGAATAGGAATTCACCCCTCCACTTT

d_call: TRBD2
clone_size: -
j_call: TRBJ2-3
v_call: TRBV6-1
cdr3_aa: CASSEWRGSGRAIDTQYF
cdr3_nt: TGTGCCAGCAGTGAATGGAGGGGTAGCGGGAGGGCCATAGATACGCAGTATTTT

d_call: -
clone_size: -
j_call: TRBJ2-1
v_call: TRBV5-1
cdr3_aa: CASSSATGRDHEQFF
cdr3_nt: TGCGCCAGCAGTAGCGCCACAGGGCGTGACCATGAGCAGTTCTTC

d_call: -
clone_size: -
j_call: TRBJ2-7
v_call: TRBV5-4
cdr3_aa: CASSLWEENYEQYF
cdr3_nt: TGTGCCAGCAGCTTGTGGGAGGAGAACTACGAGCAGTACTTC

d_call: -
clone_size: -
j_call: TRBJ1-1
v_call: TRBV7-9
cdr3_aa: CASSPFVGGEAFF
cdr3_nt: TGTGCCAGCAGCCCCTTCGTGGGGGGGGAAGCTTTCTTT

d_call: TRBD1
clone_size: -
j_call: TRBJ2-6
v_call: TRBV19
cdr3_aa: CATGQGTLSGANVLTF
cdr3_nt: TGTGCCACGGGACAGGGAACGTTGTCTGGGGCCAACGTCCTGACTTTC

d_call: TRBD1
clone_size: -
j_call: TRBJ2-2
v_call: TRBV15
cdr3_aa: CATSRDRTGTYTGELFF
cdr3_nt: TGTGCCACCAGCAGAGACCGGACAGGGACATACACCGGGGAGCTGTTTTTT

d_call: TRBD1
clone_size: -
j_call: TRBJ1-5
v_call: TRBV28
cdr3_aa: CASDRALSNQPQHF
cdr3_nt: TGTGCCAGTGACAGGGCTTTGAGCAATCAGCCCCAGCATTTT

d_call: TRBD2
clone_size: once
j_call: TRBJ2-5
v_call: TRBV6-5
cdr3_aa: CASSYASGLKETQYF
cdr3_nt: TGTGCCAGCAGTTACGCTAGCGGCTTAAAAGAGACCCAGTACTTC

d_call: TRBD1
clone_size: -
j_call: TRBJ1-5
v_call: TRBV4-1
cdr3_aa: CASSQDWGQGLNQPQHF
cdr3_nt: TGCGCCAGCAGCCAAGATTGGGGACAGGGACTTAATCAGCCCCAGCATTTT

d_call: -
clone_size: -
j_call: TRBJ2-1
v_call: TRBV27
cdr3_aa: CASSFGLAGNEQFF
cdr3_nt: TGTGCCAGCAGTTTCGGGCTAGCCGGCAATGAGCAGTTCTTC

d_call: -
clone_size: -
j_call: TRBJ1-2
v_call: TRBV28
cdr3_aa: CASSPGSSGYTF
cdr3_nt: TGTGCCAGCAGCCCGGGGAGTTCTGGCTACACCTTC

d_call: TRBD1
clone_size: -
j_call: TRBJ1-2
v_call: TRBV16
cdr3_aa: CASSLSTGGSGYTF
cdr3_nt: TGTGCCAGCAGCCTTTCGACAGGGGGAAGCGGCTACACCTTC

d_call: TRBD1
clone_size: -
j_call: TRBJ1-2
v_call: TRBV4-1
cdr3_aa: CASSQDPWTGDGYTF
cdr3_nt: TGCGCCAGCAGCCAAGATCCGTGGACAGGGGACGGCTACACCTTC

d_call: TRBD1
clone_size: once
j_call: TRBJ2-3
v_call: TRBV29-1
cdr3_aa: CSALGQELHNTDTQYF
cdr3_nt: TGCAGCGCTCTAGGACAGGAACTACATAACACAGATACGCAGTATTTT

d_call: TRBD2
clone_size: -
j_call: TRBJ2-5
v_call: TRBV5-6
cdr3_aa: CASSLYGLAGWEQETQYF
cdr3_nt: TGTGCCAGCAGCTTGTACGGACTAGCGGGATGGGAACAAGAGACCCAGTACTTC

d_call: -
clone_size: -
j_call: TRBJ1-1
v_call: TRBV2
cdr3_aa: CASAFGGLTEAFF
cdr3_nt: TGTGCCAGCGCATTCGGAGGGCTCACTGAAGCTTTCTTT

d_call: -
clone_size: -
j_call: TRBJ2-1
v_call: TRBV2
cdr3_aa: CASSETGNEQFF
cdr3_nt: TGTGCCAGCAGTGAGACAGGCAATGAGCAGTTCTTC

d_call: -
clone_size: -
j_call: TRBJ2-7
v_call: TRBV5-4
cdr3_aa: CASSLLSEAHEQYF
cdr3_nt: TGTGCCAGCAGCTTGCTCTCAGAGGCCCACGAGCAGTACTTC

d_call: -
clone_size: -
j_call: TRBJ2-7
v_call: TRBV28
cdr3_aa: CASSLTGMSSYEQYF
cdr3_nt: TGTGCCAGCAGTTTAACAGGGATGTCATCCTACGAGCAGTACTTC

d_call: -
clone_size: -
j_call: TRBJ2-3
v_call: TRBV20-1
cdr3_aa: CSAAKGGTQYF
cdr3_nt: TGCAGTGCGGCCAAAGGGGGTACGCAGTATTTT

d_call: TRBD1
clone_size: -
j_call: TRBJ1-4
v_call: TRBV18
cdr3_aa: CASSPNKDREDEKLFF
cdr3_nt: TGTGCCAGCTCACCCAATAAGGACAGGGAAGATGAAAAACTGTTTTTT

d_call: -
clone_size: once
j_call: TRBJ2-7
v_call: TRBV5-1
cdr3_aa: CASSFIGSGYEQYF
cdr3_nt: TGCGCCAGCAGCTTCATCGGGAGTGGCTACGAGCAGTACTTC

d_call: TRBD2
clone_size: -
j_call: TRBJ2-1
v_call: TRBV2
cdr3_aa: CAGAGTSGRYEQFF
cdr3_nt: TGTGCCGGCGCCGGGACTAGCGGGAGGTATGAGCAGTTCTTC

d_call: TRBD1
clone_size: once
j_call: TRBJ1-1
v_call: TRBV18
cdr3_aa: CASSQMGQMNTEAFF
cdr3_nt: TGTGCCAGCTCACAGATGGGACAGATGAACACTGAAGCTTTCTTT

d_call: TRBD1
clone_size: -
j_call: TRBJ2-7
v_call: TRBV27
cdr3_aa: CASGRDRLNEQYF
cdr3_nt: TGTGCCAGCGGACGGGACAGGCTGAACGAGCAGTACTTC

d_call: TRBD1
clone_size: -
j_call: TRBJ1-5
v_call: TRBV18
cdr3_aa: CASSPAGGDQPQHF
cdr3_nt: TGTGCCAGCTCACCAGCAGGGGGCGATCAGCCCCAGCATTTT

d_call: TRBD1
clone_size: -
j_call: TRBJ2-1
v_call: TRBV4-1
cdr3_aa: CASSQAPGQGNNEQFF
cdr3_nt: TGCGCCAGCAGCCAAGCACCGGGACAGGGAAACAATGAGCAGTTCTTC

d_call: -
clone_size: once
j_call: TRBJ2-1
v_call: TRBV9
cdr3_aa: CASSLSGLPNEQFF
cdr3_nt: TGTGCCAGCAGCCTTTCGGGACTCCCAAATGAGCAGTTCTTC

d_call: -
clone_size: -
j_call: TRBJ1-4
v_call: TRBV9
cdr3_aa: CASSVAGGLNEKLFF
cdr3_nt: TGTGCCAGCAGCGTAGCCGGAGGACTCAATGAAAAACTGTTTTTT

d_call: TRBD1
clone_size: -
j_call: TRBJ2-1
v_call: TRBV29-1
cdr3_aa: CSVEGDRVRFGVNEQFF
cdr3_nt: TGCAGCGTTGAGGGGGACAGGGTCAGGTTTGGTGTCAATGAGCAGTTCTTC

d_call: -
clone_size: few
j_call: TRBJ2-7
v_call: TRBV27
cdr3_aa: CASSPTPRASYEQYF
cdr3_nt: TGTGCCAGCAGTCCTACTCCCAGGGCCTCCTACGAGCAGTACTTC